These 10 T cell receptor beta chains were sequenced from one sample in a study of identical twins. TCRdb recomputed calls from the 5' RACE reads with MiXCR, one row per CDR3 protein. This table holds a few hundred thousand distinct CDR3 sequences, approximately 10% found once. The sequenced sample was naive T cells sorted from blood. These receptors were taken from a woman between 45 and 60 years old in good health.

Written as DNA, the CDR3 is TGCAGTGCTAGTGATGTTGTGATGGTTAAGAACACTGAAGCTTTCTTT. Its translation is CSASDVVMVKNTEAFF. The J gene is TRBJ1-1, the V gene TRBV20-1; no clear D gene. Germline V CDR1 and CDR2: DFQATT, SNEGSKA (reference sequence). The CDR3 runs 16 residues. With 3 bases removed from V and 1 base from J, the gap between germline ends came to 18 bases.

This clonotype came up many times. CDR3 in amino acids: CASSYQAGVSETQYF. In DNA, the CDR3 is TGTGCCAGCAGTTACCAAGCGGGAGTATCAGAGACCCAGTACTTC. V usage is TRBV12-3 or TRBV12-4 and J usage is TRBJ2-5, with TRBD2 identical over 8 bases. After removal of 4 bases from V and 4 bases from J, the junction contained 8 bases not matched to a gene. The CDR3 is 15 residues long.

The chain uses TRBV5-6 and TRBJ1-1; D may be TRBD1 (6 bases). Germline loops: CDR1 SGHDT, CDR2 YYEEEE. The V and J ends lost 3 bases and 5 bases respectively, with 17 bases between them. CDR3 size: 15 residues. DNA for the CDR3: TGTGCCAGCAGCTCGGGACACCAGTACAGTACTGAAGCTTTCTTT. Residues: CASSSGHQYSTEAFF.

The chain joins TRBV7-3 to TRBJ1-6, with TRBD1 matching over 12 bases. The CDR3 covers 16 residues. V lost 1 base and J lost 10; bases outside the gene matches: 5. The germline V gene has CDR1 SGHTA and CDR2 FQGTGA. In DNA form, the CDR3 reads TGTGCCAGCAGCTTAAAGGGACAGGGGGCCTCATCACCCCTCCACTTT. The encoded protein is CASSLKGQGASSPLHF.

This CDR3 reads CASSRGQAGTEAFF. The CDR3 nucleotides are TGTGCCAGCAGCCGAGGACAGGCGGGAACTGAAGCTTTCTTT. The V gene is TRBV11-3, the J gene TRBJ1-1, with 7 bases fitting TRBD1. With V trimmed by 5 bases and J by 5 bases, 8 bases remained unmatched. The CDR3 has 14 amino acids. Germline V gives CDR1 SGHNT, CDR2 YENEEA.

This clonotype has at least ten counts. V gene TRBV12-3 or TRBV12-4 combines with J gene TRBJ1-5; D is ambiguous. The germline V and J ends were trimmed by 6 bases and 3 bases, with 9 bases remaining between them. The CDR3 has 13 residues. Here the CDR3 reads CASSRHNNQPQHF. The CDR3 coding sequence is TGTGCCAGCAGCCGACACAACAATCAGCCCCAGCATTTT.

The chain is built from TRBV6-1 and TRBJ1-5; 7 bases map to TRBD1. Trimming cost V 7 bases and J 2 bases; bases outside gene matches: 8. This CDR3 spans 15 amino acids. Per the germline V gene, CDR1 is MNHNS and CDR2 is SASEGT. This CDR3 reads CASTLTGVGNQPQHF. The CDR3 DNA follows: TGTGCCAGCACTCTAACAGGGGTGGGCAATCAGCCCCAGCATTTT.

A few counts support this clonotype. The chain has TRBV18 and TRBJ2-3; 8 bases agree with TRBD1. CDR1 KGHSH and CDR2 LQKENI come from the germline V gene. Unmatched junction bases numbered 7, after V lost 1 base and J lost 7 bases. The CDR3 extends over 15 amino acids. Here the CDR3 DNA reads TGTGCCAGCTCACCACGTGGACAGGGTATGAATACGCAGTATTTT. Its protein product is CASSPRGQGMNTQYF. Supplemented by reference TRBV18 and TRBJ2-3, the full variable domain reads NAGVMQNPRHLVRRRGQEARLRCSPMKGHSHVYWYRQLPEEGLKFMVYLQKENIIDESGMPKERFSAEFPKEGPSILRIQQVVRGDSAAYFCASSPRGQGMNTQYFGPGTRLTVL.

Ten or more counts support this clonotype. Here the CDR3 reads CASSQISTGFHGELFF. In nucleotides, the CDR3 is TGTGCCAGCAGTCAGATCTCGACAGGGTTCCATGGGGAGCTGTTTTTT. The gene calls are TRBV28 and TRBJ2-2, with 7 bases aligning to TRBD1. With 5 bases clipped from V and 8 bases from J, the junction kept 14 bases outside the gene matches. Germline values: CDR1 MDHEN, CDR2 SYDVKM. The CDR3 length is 16 residues.

This clonotype has only a few counts. The chain recombines TRBV2 with TRBJ2-3, with D hard to call. Between the trimmed V and J ends, which lost 5 bases and 2 bases, there was a span of 11 bases. This CDR3 is 14 amino acids long. Germline V lookup: CDR1 SNHLY, CDR2 FYNNEI. The CDR3: CASSRSVITDTQYF. The DNA of the CDR3 is TGTGCCAGCAGTCGGTCGGTGATCACAGATACGCAGTATTTT.